This T cell receptor beta chain emerged from a study of tumor T cells in aggressive B-cell lymphoma (TCRdb year 2017). The CDR3 starts with the cysteine, ends with the phenylalanine, and has 14 residues. Of the read, only the CDR3 DNA is kept; its 42 bases are in frame from base 1. Trimming removed 3 bases from V and 2 bases from J, leaving 5 bases between the germline ends. From the germline V gene, CDR1 is SGHDN and CDR2 is FVKESK. The library was prepared using the immunoSEQ multiplex PCR assay. Not all clones reach the TCRdb copy of this immuneACCESS table, which keeps in-frame sequences only. Checked studies attribute under half of the gap to unresolved V genes and leave the rest unexplained. Within this sample are 1,500 to 2,000 clones, with 93% of them counted one time only. Around 3.2% of the sample is in the top ten clones. On this clone: Its antigen has not been determined. Base quality data are lacking; no much larger clone is found one base away.

The sample was tumor tissue. Recombination linked TRBV14 to TRBJ1-6; the D gene cannot be named for sure. The clonotype comes from an adult with diffuse large B cell lymphoma. CDR3 loop: CASSHPTYNSPLHF. The sequenced DNA: TGTGCCAGCAGCCACCCCACCTATAATTCACCCCTCCACTTT.